This T cell receptor beta chain originates from a study of blood T cell repertoires in COVID-19. Study in general: T cells, B-cell-depleted T cells, or PBMCs supplied cDNA or gDNA.

This CDR3 contains 15 residues. The germline V gene encodes CDR1 MGHDK and CDR2 SYGVNS. V lost 4 bases, J lost 4 bases, and 5 bases stayed unmatched. Per the original data handling: Estimated nucleated cell counts came from reference gene primer amplification. The protocol was immunoSEQ multiplex PCR, while the TCRdb copy is restricted to in-frame clones and leaves out a portion. V, J and clone size derive from that table, while D and trimming were established from the DNA sequence. The sample has about 12,000 clones, 70% to 90% seen once. What was sequenced was peripheral blood. This TCR was recovered from a woman between 55 and 75 years old with active COVID-19. The chain combines TRBV25-1 with TRBJ2-1; 9 nucleotides agree with TRBD1. The CDR3 spells CASSARDREYNEQFF. Written as DNA, the CDR3 is TGTGCCAGCAGTGCCCGGGACAGGGAATACAATGAGCAGTTCTTC.